These 16 T cell receptor beta chains were sequenced from one sample in a study of T cells in localized non-small cell lung cancer. Sequencing used immunoSEQ multiplex PCR; TCRdb keeps in-frame clones, though not all of them. The top ten hold around a tenth of the sample, which has tens of thousands of clones, over 75% seen once. The source material was peripheral blood, sampled before any cancer treatment. These receptors were collected from a man aged 40 to 70 with stage III squamous cell lung carcinoma.

This chain links TRBV5-6 with TRBJ2-5; D gene unclear. Trimming stripped 3 bases from V and 4 bases from J, with 7 bases between. CDR3 length: 12 amino acids. Germline loops: CDR1 SGHDT, CDR2 YYEEEE. The CDR3 sequence: CASSSAAETQYF. Here the CDR3 DNA reads TGTGCCAGCAGCTCGGCAGCAGAGACCCAGTACTTC.

V and J are TRBV6-4 and TRBJ2-7; D call uncertain. Per germline, CDR1 MRHNA and CDR2 SNTAGT. CDR3 length: 17 residues. V lost 7 bases to trimming and J lost 4 bases, with 26 bases between them. CDR3 sequence: CASNRRSDGPLGYEQYV. In DNA form, the CDR3 reads TGTGCCAGCAATCGTCGCTCTGACGGGCCTTTGGGATACGAGCAGTACGTC.

V is TRBV6-1 and J is TRBJ1-6; the D is unclear. The ends were cut back, 2 bases at V and 5 bases at J, with 7 bases in the middle. The germline V gene has CDR1 MNHNS and CDR2 SASEGT. This CDR3 region has 14 residues. In nucleotides, the CDR3 is TGTGCCAGCAGTGAATGGGCGGATAATTCACCCCTCCACTTT. Its protein product is CASSEWADNSPLHF.

The gene calls are TRBV11-2 and TRBJ1-5; weak D call: TRBD1 (6 bases). The CDR3 has 13 residues. V lost 5 bases to trimming and J lost 6 bases, with 11 bases between them. In germline, CDR1 is SGHAT, CDR2 FQNNGV. CDR3 amino acids: CASSQDRSQPQHF. CDR3 DNA sequence: TGTGCCAGCAGCCAGGACAGAAGTCAGCCCCAGCATTTT.

The gene calls are TRBV9 and TRBJ2-1; TRBD2 agrees at 8 bases. V lost 6 bases, J lost 5 bases, and 7 bases stayed unmatched. The CDR3 spans 14 residues. Germline V CDR1 and CDR2: SGDLS, YYNGEE. The CDR3 DNA is TGTGCCAGCAACCCAGCGGGAGACCACAATGAGCAGTTCTTC. Its translation: CASNPAGDHNEQFF.

The chain joins TRBV30 to TRBJ1-1; no firm D call. Trimming cost V 2 bases and J 1 base, with 11 bases left between them. The CDR3 totals 14 residues. CDR1 GTSNPN and CDR2 SVGIG come from the germline V gene (reference sequence). In DNA, the CDR3 is TGTGCCTGGAGTCGTAAGCCGCGGAACACTGAAGCTTTCTTT. This encodes CAWSRKPRNTEAFF. The full variable domain, rest sourced from reference TRBV30 and TRBJ1-1, is SQTIHQWPATLVQPVGSPLSLECTVEGTSNPNLYWYRQAAGRGLQLLFYSVGIGQISSEVPQNLSASRPQDRQFILSSKKLLLSDSGFYLCAWSRKPRNTEAFFGQGTRLTVV.

This sequence joins TRBV2 and TRBJ1-2; D is unclear. The germline gives CDR1 SNHLY, CDR2 FYNNEI. This CDR3 region has 14 residues. The V and J ends lost 6 bases and 8 bases respectively, with 19 bases between them. This chain's CDR3 is CASSPRASSGGYTF. For the CDR3, the DNA is TGTGCCAGCAGCCCCCGAGCCTCGAGTGGGGGCTACACCTTC. The whole variable domain, remainder taken from reference TRBV2 and TRBJ1-2, is EPEVTQTPSHQVTQMGQEVILRCVPISNHLYFYWYRQILGQKVEFLVSFYNNEISEKSEIFDDQFSVERPDGSNFTLKIRSTKLEDSAMYFCASSPRASSGGYTFGSGTRLTVV.

The rearrangement links TRBV29-1 to TRBJ2-2, with 8 bases that match TRBD2. This CDR3 region has 14 residues. Germline loops: CDR1 SQVTM, CDR2 ANQGSEA. The trim removed 7 bases at V and 8 bases at J, leaving 12 bases unmatched. CDR3 nucleotides: TGCAGCGCTCCCGGCAGAGCGGGGGCGGGGGAGCTGTTTTTT. Translation gives CSAPGRAGAGELFF.

This chain connects TRBV7-9 to TRBJ1-1; TRBD1 matches 7 bases. J was trimmed by 3 bases and V by 5 bases; bases with no gene match: 6. This CDR3 is 14 amino acids long. Germline V gene lookup returns CDR1 SEHNR and CDR2 FQNEAQ (reference sequence). The CDR3 sequence: CASSQATGDTEAFF. Here the CDR3 DNA reads TGTGCCAGCAGCCAAGCAACAGGGGACACTGAAGCTTTCTTT.

This clone has a single count. The chain is built from TRBV7-2 and TRBJ2-3, with 7 bases that match TRBD1. Losses at the gene ends were 1 base for V and 2 bases for J; bases not matched to a gene: 9. Germline V lookup: CDR1 SGHTA, CDR2 FQGNSA. This CDR3 contains 17 residues. DNA for the CDR3: TGTGCCAGCAGCTTAGGGAGCACAGGGGCCCACACAGATACGCAGTATTTT. Translating gives CASSLGSTGAHTDTQYF.

This sequence joins TRBV7-9 and TRBJ1-2, with D unresolved. The V end lost 3 bases, the J end lost 4 bases, and 9 bases lay between the germline ends. Germline-derived CDR1 and CDR2 are SEHNR and FQNEAQ (reference sequence). This CDR3 has 13 residues. The CDR3 sequence is CASSFGPLYGYTF. The CDR3 DNA is TGTGCCAGCAGCTTTGGCCCTCTCTATGGCTACACCTTC.

The rearrangement joins TRBV15 to TRBJ2-7; 8 positions match TRBD1. The CDR3 is 13 residues long. V gave up 5 bases and J gave up 5 bases; unmatched junction bases: 5. Per the germline V gene, CDR1 is LNHNV and CDR2 is YYDKDF (reference sequence). The CDR3 protein is CATSADRDDEQYV. DNA of the CDR3: TGTGCCACCAGCGCGGACAGGGACGACGAGCAGTACGTC.

CDR3 residues: CASSLQGSPGNTIYF. The CDR3 bases are TGTGCCAGCAGCCTACAGGGTTCTCCCGGAAACACCATATATTTT. This rearrangement joins TRBV9 to TRBJ1-3; D possibly corresponds to TRBD1 (6 bases). The CDR3 is 15 residues long. Per the germline V gene, CDR1 is SGDLS and CDR2 is YYNGEE. The V and J ends lost 4 bases and 4 bases respectively, with 15 bases between them. Variable domain in full (rest from reference TRBV9 and TRBJ1-3): DSGVTQTPKHLITATGQRVTLRCSPRSGDLSVYWYQQSLDQGLQFLIQYYNGEERAKGNILERFSAQQFPDLHSELNLSSLELGDSALYFCASSLQGSPGNTIYFGEGSWLTVV.

The chain recombines TRBV18 with TRBJ2-7; D tentatively fits TRBD1 or TRBD2 (5 bases each). CDR3 length: 14 residues. V lost 2 bases and J lost 3, with 11 bases in between. The germline V gene encodes CDR1 KGHSH and CDR2 LQKENI. Here the CDR3 reads CASSPGPGHYEQYV. The CDR3 DNA is TGTGCCAGCTCACCAGGCCCGGGGCACTACGAGCAGTACGTC.

This clone is a singleton in its sample. The rearrangement joins TRBV19 to TRBJ2-3; the match to TRBD1 covers 7 bases. Per germline, CDR1 LNHDA and CDR2 SQIVND (reference sequence). With V trimmed by 2 bases and J by 1 base, 3 bases remained unmatched. The CDR3 contains 15 residues. The CDR3 sequence is CASSILGQGTDTQYF. The CDR3 nucleotides read TGTGCCAGTAGTATATTAGGACAGGGCACAGATACGCAGTATTTT. Complete variable domain (other parts from reference TRBV19 and TRBJ2-3): DGGITQSPKYLFRKEGQNVTLSCEQNLNHDAMYWYRQDPGQGLRLIYYSQIVNDFQKGDIAEGYSVSREKKESFPLTVTSAQKNPTAFYLCASSILGQGTDTQYFGPGTRLTVL.

V and J are TRBV27 and TRBJ2-1, with D perhaps being TRBD1 or TRBD2 (5 bases each). The germline V gene encodes CDR1 MNHEY and CDR2 SMNVEV (reference sequence). The CDR3 loop spans 15 amino acids. Trimming stripped 8 bases from V and 0 bases from J, with 14 bases between. CDR3 region: CASGHGATSYNEQFF. The CDR3 DNA reads TGTGCCAGCGGCCACGGGGCCACCTCCTACAATGAGCAGTTCTTC.